These T cell receptor beta chains were read from a single sample in a study of human T cells and chemical hapten exposure. A single record per CDR3 protein comes from TCRdb applying MiXCR to the RACE reads. The repertoire holds more than 85,000 distinct CDR3 sequences, less than 40% seen once, with around 2.8% in the top ten. This sample comprised whole blood, obtained in connection with sensitization to the hapten diphenylcyclopropenone (DPC). These receptors all come from a man aged 40-49 years with alopecia areata. Some clones in this sample may be carry-over from other donors' samples. CDR3s include the opening cysteine and the closing phenylalanine or tryptophan. A D gene is named only where the DNA matches it firmly. A row's size may be missing; if present it is once, few, many or a size class.

j_call clone_size v_call d_call cdr3_aa cdr3_nt
TRBJ2-1 few TRBV28 TRBD2 CASSFPGTSGRPHYNEQFF TGTGCCAGCAGTTTTCCCGGGACTAGCGGGAGGCCGCACTACAATGAGCAGTTCTTC
TRBJ2-3 few TRBV7-2 . CASSLASGTTDTQYF TGTGCCAGCAGCTTAGCTAGCGGTACCACAGATACGCAGTATTTT
TRBJ1-1 once TRBV7-9 . CASSGERGTEAFF TGTGCCAGCAGCGGAGAAAGGGGGACTGAAGCTTTCTTT
TRBJ1-2 few TRBV5-1 . CASSLDGGSRGYTF TGCGCCAGCAGCCTGGACGGAGGCTCGAGGGGCTACACCTTC
TRBJ1-4 . TRBV29-1 . CSVVDKTGEKLFF TGCAGCGTTGTTGACAAAACTGGGGAAAAACTGTTTTTT
TRBJ2-1 . TRBV14 TRBD2 CASSRTSGRSEQFF TGTGCCAGCAGCCGGACTAGCGGGAGGAGTGAGCAGTTCTTC
TRBJ2-3 few TRBV6-1 . CASSVWVEQKTDTQYF TGTGCCAGCAGTGTATGGGTAGAACAGAAGACAGATACGCAGTATTTT
TRBJ2-7 few TRBV4-3 TRBD1 CASSQDRWTGTGTYEQYF TGCGCCAGCAGCCAAGATAGGTGGACCGGGACAGGGACCTACGAGCAGTACTTC
TRBJ1-1 . TRBV24-1 TRBD1 CATSDPTGGRTEAFF TGTGCCACCAGTGATCCGACAGGGGGCAGGACTGAAGCTTTCTTT
TRBJ2-5 . TRBV12-3/TRBV12-4 . CASSLSTGLETQYF TGTGCCAGCAGTTTATCAACAGGGTTAGAGACCCAGTACTTC
TRBJ2-7 once TRBV7-9 . CASSETGDEQYF TGTGCCAGCAGCGAGACTGGGGACGAGCAGTACTTC
TRBJ2-5 few TRBV29-1 . CSAVRQGKETQYF TGCAGCGCGGTGAGGCAGGGGAAAGAGACCCAGTACTTC
TRBJ2-3 . TRBV24-1 . CATSETGTTDTQYF TGTGCCACCAGTGAAACTGGGACCACAGATACGCAGTATTTT
TRBJ2-7 . TRBV6-2/TRBV6-3 . CASNPGPTPYEQYF TGTGCCAGCAACCCGGGACCTACACCCTACGAGCAGTACTTC
TRBJ1-5 . TRBV27 . CASRLTGNQPQHF TGTGCCAGCAGGCTTACAGGGAATCAGCCCCAGCATTTT
TRBJ2-5 few TRBV4-3 TRBD2 CASSQDVWGRADQETQYF TGCGCCAGCAGCCAAGATGTTTGGGGGAGGGCGGACCAAGAGACCCAGTACTTC
TRBJ2-1 . TRBV12-3/TRBV12-4 . CASSLRDLDYNEQFF TGTGCCAGCAGTTTACGGGACTTGGACTACAATGAGCAGTTCTTC
TRBJ1-1 many TRBV12-3/TRBV12-4 . CASSLGRSGENTEAFF TGTGCCAGCAGTTTAGGGAGGTCAGGGGAGAACACTGAAGCTTTCTTT
TRBJ2-5 few TRBV12-3/TRBV12-4 . CASSLAWPSETQYF TGTGCCAGCAGTTTAGCATGGCCCTCGGAGACCCAGTACTTC
TRBJ2-7 few TRBV7-2 TRBD1 CASSLAGQGEQYF TGTGCCAGCAGCTTAGCCGGACAGGGCGAGCAGTACTTC
TRBJ2-3 few TRBV28 . CASSSPPGDTQYF TGTGCCAGCAGTTCCCCCCCCGGAGATACGCAGTATTTT
TRBJ1-3 . TRBV7-2 . CASSLRPSSGNTIYF TGTGCCAGCAGCTTACGGCCTAGCTCTGGAAACACCATATATTTT